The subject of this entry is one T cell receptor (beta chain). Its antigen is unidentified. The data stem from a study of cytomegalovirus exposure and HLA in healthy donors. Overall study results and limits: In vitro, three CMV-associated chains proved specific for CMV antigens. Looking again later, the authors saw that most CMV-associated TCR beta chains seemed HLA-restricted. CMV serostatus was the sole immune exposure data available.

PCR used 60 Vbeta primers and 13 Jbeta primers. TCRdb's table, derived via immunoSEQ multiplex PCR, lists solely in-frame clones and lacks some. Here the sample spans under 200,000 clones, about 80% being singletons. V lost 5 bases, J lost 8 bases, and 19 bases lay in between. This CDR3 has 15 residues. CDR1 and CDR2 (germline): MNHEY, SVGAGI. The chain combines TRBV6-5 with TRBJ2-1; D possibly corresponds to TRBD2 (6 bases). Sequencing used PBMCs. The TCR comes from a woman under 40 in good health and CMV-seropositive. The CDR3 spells CASSRGGRGIHEQFF. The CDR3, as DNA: TGTGCCAGCAGTCGTGGCGGTCGCGGGATCCATGAGCAGTTCTTC.